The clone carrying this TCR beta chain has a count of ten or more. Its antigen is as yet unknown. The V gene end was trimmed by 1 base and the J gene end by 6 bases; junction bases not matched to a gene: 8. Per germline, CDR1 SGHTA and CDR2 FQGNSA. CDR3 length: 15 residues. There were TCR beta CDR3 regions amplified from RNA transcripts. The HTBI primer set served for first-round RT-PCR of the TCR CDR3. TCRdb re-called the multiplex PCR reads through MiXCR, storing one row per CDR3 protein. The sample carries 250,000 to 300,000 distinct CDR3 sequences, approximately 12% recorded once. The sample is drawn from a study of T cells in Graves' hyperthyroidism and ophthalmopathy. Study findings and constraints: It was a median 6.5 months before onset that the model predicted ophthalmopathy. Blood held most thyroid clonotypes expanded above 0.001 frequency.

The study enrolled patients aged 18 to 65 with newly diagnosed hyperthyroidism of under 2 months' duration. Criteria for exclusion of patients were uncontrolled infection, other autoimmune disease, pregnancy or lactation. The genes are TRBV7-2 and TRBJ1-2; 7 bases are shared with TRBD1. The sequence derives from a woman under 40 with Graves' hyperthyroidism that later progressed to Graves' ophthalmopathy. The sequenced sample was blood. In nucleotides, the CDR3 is TGTGCCAGCAGCTTAGAGCGCCTAGGGGGCGATGGCTACACCTTC. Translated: CASSLERLGGDGYTF.